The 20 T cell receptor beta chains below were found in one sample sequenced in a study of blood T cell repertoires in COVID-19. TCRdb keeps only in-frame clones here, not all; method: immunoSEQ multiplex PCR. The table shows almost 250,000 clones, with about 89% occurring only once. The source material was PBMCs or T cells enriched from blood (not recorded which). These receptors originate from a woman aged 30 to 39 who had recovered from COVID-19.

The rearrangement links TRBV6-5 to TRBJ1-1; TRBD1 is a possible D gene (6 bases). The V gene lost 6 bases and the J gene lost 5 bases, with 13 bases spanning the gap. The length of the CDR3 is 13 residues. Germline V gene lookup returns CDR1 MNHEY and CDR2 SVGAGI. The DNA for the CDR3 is TGTGCCAGCAGCCCAGGGGAGTGGACTGAAGCTTTCTTT. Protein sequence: CASSPGEWTEAFF.

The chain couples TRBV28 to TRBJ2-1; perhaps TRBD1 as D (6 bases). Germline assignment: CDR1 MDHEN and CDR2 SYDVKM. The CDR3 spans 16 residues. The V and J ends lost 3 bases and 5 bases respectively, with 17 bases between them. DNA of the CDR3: TGTGCCAGCAGTTTCAGGGGATCTGCTATTGACAATGAGCAGTTCTTC. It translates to CASSFRGSAIDNEQFF.

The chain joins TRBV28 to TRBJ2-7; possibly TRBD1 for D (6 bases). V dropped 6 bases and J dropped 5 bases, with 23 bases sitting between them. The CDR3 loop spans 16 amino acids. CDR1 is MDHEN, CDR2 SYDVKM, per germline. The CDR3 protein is CASRPSTGTPNHEQYF. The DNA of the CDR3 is TGTGCCAGCAGACCCTCTACCGGGACACCCAACCACGAGCAGTACTTC.

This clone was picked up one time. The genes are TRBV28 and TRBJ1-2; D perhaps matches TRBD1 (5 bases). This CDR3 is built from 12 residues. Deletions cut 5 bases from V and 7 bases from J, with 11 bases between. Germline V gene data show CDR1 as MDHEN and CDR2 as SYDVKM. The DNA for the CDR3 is TGTGCCAGCAGTGGCGGGACGGCTGGCTACACCTTC. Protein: CASSGGTAGYTF.

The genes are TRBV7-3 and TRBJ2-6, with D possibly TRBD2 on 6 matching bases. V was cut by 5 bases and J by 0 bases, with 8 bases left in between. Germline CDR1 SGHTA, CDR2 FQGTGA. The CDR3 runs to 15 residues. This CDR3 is CASSGDFSGANVLTF. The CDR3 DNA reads TGTGCCAGCAGCGGGGACTTCTCTGGGGCCAACGTCCTGACTTTC.

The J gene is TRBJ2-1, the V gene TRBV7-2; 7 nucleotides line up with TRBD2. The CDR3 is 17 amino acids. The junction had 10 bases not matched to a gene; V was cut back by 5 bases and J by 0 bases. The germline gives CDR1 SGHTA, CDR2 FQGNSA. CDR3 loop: CASSKHWGGSSYNEQFF. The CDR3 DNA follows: TGTGCCAGCAGCAAGCACTGGGGGGGGAGCTCCTACAATGAGCAGTTCTTC.

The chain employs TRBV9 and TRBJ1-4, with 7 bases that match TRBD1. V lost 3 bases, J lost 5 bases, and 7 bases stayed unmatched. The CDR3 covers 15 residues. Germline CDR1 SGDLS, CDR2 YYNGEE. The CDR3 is CASSAQDRQNEKLFF. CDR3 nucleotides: TGTGCCAGCAGCGCCCAGGACAGGCAAAATGAAAAACTGTTTTTT.

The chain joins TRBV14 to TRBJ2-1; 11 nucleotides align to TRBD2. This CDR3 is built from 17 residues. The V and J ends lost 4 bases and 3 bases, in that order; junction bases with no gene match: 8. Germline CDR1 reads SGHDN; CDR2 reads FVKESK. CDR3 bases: TGTGCCAGCAGCCCCCCGACTAGCGGGACCTTCTACAATGAGCAGTTCTTC. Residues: CASSPPTSGTFYNEQFF.

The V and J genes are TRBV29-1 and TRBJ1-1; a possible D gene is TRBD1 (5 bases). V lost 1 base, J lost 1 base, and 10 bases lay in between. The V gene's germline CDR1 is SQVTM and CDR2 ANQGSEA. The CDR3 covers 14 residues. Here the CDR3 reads CSVEVSGSNTEAFF. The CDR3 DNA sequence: TGCAGCGTTGAAGTTTCAGGGTCGAACACTGAAGCTTTCTTT.

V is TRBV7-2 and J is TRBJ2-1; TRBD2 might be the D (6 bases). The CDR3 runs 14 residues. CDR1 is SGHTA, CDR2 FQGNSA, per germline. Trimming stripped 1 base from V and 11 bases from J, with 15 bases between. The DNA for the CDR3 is TGTGCCAGCAGCTTAGAAGGCAGTCGGACTAAGCAGTTCTTC. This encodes CASSLEGSRTKQFF.

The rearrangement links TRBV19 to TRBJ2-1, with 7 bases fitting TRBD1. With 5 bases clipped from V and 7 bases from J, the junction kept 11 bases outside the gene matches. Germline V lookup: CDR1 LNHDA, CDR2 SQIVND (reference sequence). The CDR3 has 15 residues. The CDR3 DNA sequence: TGTGCCAGTAGTCTCCGGACAGGTGGGCCTAATGAGCAGTTCTTC. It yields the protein CASSLRTGGPNEQFF.

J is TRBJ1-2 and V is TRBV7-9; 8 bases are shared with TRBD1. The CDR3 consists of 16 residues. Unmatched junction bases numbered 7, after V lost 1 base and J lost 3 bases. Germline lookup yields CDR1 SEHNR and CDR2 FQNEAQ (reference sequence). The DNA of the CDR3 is TGTGCCAGCAGCTTAGGACAGGGGAACTTCGACTATGGCTACACCTTC. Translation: CASSLGQGNFDYGYTF.

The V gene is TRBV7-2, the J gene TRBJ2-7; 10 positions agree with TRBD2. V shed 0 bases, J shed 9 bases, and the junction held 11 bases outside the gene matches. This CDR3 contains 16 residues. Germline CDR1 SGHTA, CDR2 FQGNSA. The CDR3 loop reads CASSLASGRTEEGQYF. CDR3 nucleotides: TGTGCCAGCAGCTTAGCTAGCGGGAGGACGGAGGAGGGGCAGTACTTC.

This chain's CDR3 is CAWTVAPAGTEAFF. Written as DNA, the CDR3 is TGTGCCTGGACCGTAGCCCCGGCGGGCACTGAAGCTTTCTTT. The chain combines TRBV30 with TRBJ1-1; D is unresolved. Trimming cost V 4 bases and J 4 bases, with 16 bases left between them. CDR1 and CDR2 from the germline V gene are GTSNPN and SVGIG (reference sequence). The CDR3 is 14 residues long. The full variable domain, completed using reference TRBV30 and TRBJ1-1, is SQTIHQWPATLVQPVGSPLSLECTVEGTSNPNLYWYRQAAGRGLQLLFYSVGIGQISSEVPQNLSASRPQDRQFILSSKKLLLSDSGFYLCAWTVAPAGTEAFFGQGTRLTVV.

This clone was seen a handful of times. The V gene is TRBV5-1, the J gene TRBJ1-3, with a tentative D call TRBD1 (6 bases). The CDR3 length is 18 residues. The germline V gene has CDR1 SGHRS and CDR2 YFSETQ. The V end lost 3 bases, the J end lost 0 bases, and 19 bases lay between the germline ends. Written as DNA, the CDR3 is TGCGCCAGCAGCTGGAAGACCCCCCCAGGGGACTCTGGAAACACCATATATTTT. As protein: CASSWKTPPGDSGNTIYF.

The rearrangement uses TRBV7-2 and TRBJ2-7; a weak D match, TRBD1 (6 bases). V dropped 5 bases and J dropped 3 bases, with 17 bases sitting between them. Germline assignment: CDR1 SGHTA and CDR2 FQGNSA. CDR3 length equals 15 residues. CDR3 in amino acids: CASSLSTGIGYEQYF. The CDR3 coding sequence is TGTGCCAGCAGCCTCTCGACAGGAATCGGCTACGAGCAGTACTTC.

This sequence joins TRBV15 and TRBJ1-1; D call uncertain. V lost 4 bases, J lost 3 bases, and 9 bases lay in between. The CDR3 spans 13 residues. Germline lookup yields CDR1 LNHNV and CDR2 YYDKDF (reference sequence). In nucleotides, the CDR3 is TGTGCCACCAGCACAACTCAAGACACTGAAGCTTTCTTT. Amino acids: CATSTTQDTEAFF.

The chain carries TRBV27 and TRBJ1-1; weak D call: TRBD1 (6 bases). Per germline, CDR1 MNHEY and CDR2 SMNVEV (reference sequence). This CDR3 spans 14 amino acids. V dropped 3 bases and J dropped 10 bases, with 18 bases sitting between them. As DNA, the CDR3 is TGTGCCAGCAGTTTTGGGGAGCGGGGGCTGGGAGCTTTCTTT. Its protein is CASSFGERGLGAFF.

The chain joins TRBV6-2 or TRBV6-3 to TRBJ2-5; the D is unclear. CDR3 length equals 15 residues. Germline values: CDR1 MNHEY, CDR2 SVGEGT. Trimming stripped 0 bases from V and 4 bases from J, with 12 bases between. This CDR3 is CASSYSRSLPETQYF. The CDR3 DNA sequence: TGTGCCAGCAGTTACTCGAGGTCCCTGCCAGAGACCCAGTACTTC.

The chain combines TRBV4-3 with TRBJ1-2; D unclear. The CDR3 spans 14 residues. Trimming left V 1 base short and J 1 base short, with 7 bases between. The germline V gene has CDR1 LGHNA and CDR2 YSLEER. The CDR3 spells CASSQGRNNYGYTF. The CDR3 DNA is TGCGCCAGCAGCCAAGGCAGGAATAACTATGGCTACACCTTC.